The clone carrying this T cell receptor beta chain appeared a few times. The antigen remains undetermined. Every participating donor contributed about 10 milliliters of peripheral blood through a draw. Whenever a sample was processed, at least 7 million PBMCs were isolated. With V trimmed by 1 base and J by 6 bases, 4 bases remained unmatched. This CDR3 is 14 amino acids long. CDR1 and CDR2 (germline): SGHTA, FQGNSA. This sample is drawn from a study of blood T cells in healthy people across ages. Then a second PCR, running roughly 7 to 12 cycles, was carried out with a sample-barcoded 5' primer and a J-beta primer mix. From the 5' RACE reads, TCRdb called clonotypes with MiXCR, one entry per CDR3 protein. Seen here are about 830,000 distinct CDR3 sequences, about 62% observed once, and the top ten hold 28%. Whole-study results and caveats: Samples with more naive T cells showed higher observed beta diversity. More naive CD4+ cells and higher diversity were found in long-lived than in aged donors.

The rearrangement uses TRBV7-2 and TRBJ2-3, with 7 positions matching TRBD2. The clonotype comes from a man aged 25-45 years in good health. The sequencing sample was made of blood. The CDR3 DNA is TGTGCCAGCAGCTTAGGAGGACTAGGGGATACGCAGTATTTT. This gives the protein CASSLGGLGDTQYF.